What follows are 4 T cell receptor beta chains derived from one specimen sequenced in a study of T-cell memory formation after mild COVID-19 (dated by TCRdb to about 2021). Preparation of the library involved 5' RACE. The sequencing machine was an Illumina NovaSeq 6000. The raw public reads went through TCRdb reprocessing: fastp at Q25, MiXCR clone calling, in-frame beta chains kept. Every entry covers one CDR3 protein and lists the most common genes and DNA from its rows. The sample table shows 300,000 or so distinct CDR3 sequences, and 15% to 20% are seen once. Approximately 23% of the sample goes to the ten largest clones. What was sequenced was PBMCs or a T cell subset sorted from them (not recorded which). These receptors all stem from a man in his late teens or twenties who had mild COVID-19 (a few samples of this study predate the infection). The sample titles of this study are shuffled in the database, so cell type and time point are left out; the donor was told from shared clones.

This clonotype was observed at least ten times. The chain couples TRBV4-1 to TRBJ1-2; D gene uncertain. This CDR3 is built from 12 residues. V was shortened by 4 bases and J by 4 bases, with 7 bases between the two germline ends. Germline assignment: CDR1 MGHRA and CDR2 YSYEKL. The CDR3 reads CASSRDGYGYTF. CDR3 nucleotide sequence: TGCGCCAGCAGCCGAGATGGCTATGGCTACACCTTC.

This clonotype has a single count. The genes are TRBV5-4 and TRBJ1-2, with TRBD1 matching over 7 bases. CDR3 length: 16 amino acids. The germline CDR1 and CDR2 sequences are SGHNT and YYREEE (reference sequence). V shed 2 bases and J 7 bases; nucleotides not matched to a gene: 14. The CDR3 region is CASSFSRTGLDVGYTF. The CDR3 DNA sequence: TGTGCCAGCAGCTTTTCCCGGACAGGCCTAGATGTTGGCTACACCTTC.

In its sample, this clonotype was seen many times. CDR3 residues: CSAPGQGPYEQYF. The CDR3 DNA sequence: TGCAGTGCCCCCGGACAGGGCCCCTACGAGCAGTACTTC. The rearrangement links TRBV20-1 to TRBJ2-7, with 8 bases matching TRBD1. There are 13 residues in the CDR3. Germline CDR1 reads DFQATT; CDR2 reads SNEGSKA (reference sequence). With 6 bases clipped from V and 2 bases from J, the junction kept 6 bases outside the gene matches.

In its sample, this clonotype was seen a few times. The chain is built from TRBV6-1 and TRBJ2-3; 11 bases agree with TRBD2. J lost 7 bases, V lost 4 bases, and 10 bases had no gene match. The CDR3 is 16 residues long. Germline V gene sequence: CDR1 MNHNS, CDR2 SASEGT. The CDR3 protein is CASSALLAGAEYTQYF. The CDR3 DNA sequence: TGTGCCAGCAGTGCCTTACTAGCGGGGGCGGAATATACGCAGTATTTT.